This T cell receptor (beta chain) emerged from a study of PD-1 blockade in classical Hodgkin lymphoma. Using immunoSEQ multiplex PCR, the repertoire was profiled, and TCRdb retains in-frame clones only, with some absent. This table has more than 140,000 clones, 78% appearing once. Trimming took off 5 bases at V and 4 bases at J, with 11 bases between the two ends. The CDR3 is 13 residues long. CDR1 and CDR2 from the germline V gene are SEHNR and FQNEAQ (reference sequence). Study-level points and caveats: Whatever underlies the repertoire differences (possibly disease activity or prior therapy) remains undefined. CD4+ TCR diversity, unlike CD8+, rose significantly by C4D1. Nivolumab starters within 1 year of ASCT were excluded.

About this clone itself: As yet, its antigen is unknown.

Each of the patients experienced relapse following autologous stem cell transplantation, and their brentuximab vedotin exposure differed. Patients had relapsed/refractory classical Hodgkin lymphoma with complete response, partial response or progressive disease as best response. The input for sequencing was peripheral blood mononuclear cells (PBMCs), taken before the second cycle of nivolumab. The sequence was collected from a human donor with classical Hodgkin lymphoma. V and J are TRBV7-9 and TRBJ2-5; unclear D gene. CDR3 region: CASSRTQLETQYF. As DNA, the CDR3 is TGTGCCAGCAGCCGTACTCAGTTAGAGACCCAGTACTTC.